This TCR beta chain was recorded in a study of shared clonotypes between healthy human individuals. Study findings and constraints: Clonotype sharing levels among donors were expected to vary with sequencing depth.

Authors' processing steps: Quality scores were absent from the junction-only immunoSEQ sequences, so filtering differed. Some clones are missing from TCRdb's copy, which holds only in-frame ones; the method was immunoSEQ multiplex PCR. D and trimming were read from the DNA, whereas the V and J calls and clone size are those reported in that table. The profile shows more than 400,000 clones, 60% to 80% of them singletons. As concerns this clone: Its target is unknown.

J gave up 4 bases and V 5 bases, and 6 bases lay outside the gene matches. The CDR3 is 14 amino acids. Germline lookup yields CDR1 SGHRS and CDR2 YFSETQ. The chain has TRBV5-1 and TRBJ2-5, with TRBD1 matching over 9 bases. Input material: PBMCs. The source of this sequence is a middle-aged woman in good health. Some clones in this sample may be carry-over from other donors' samples. Written as DNA, the CDR3 is TGCGCCAGCAGTCCGGGGACAGGGAGAGAGACCCAGTACTTC. It is translated as CASSPGTGRETQYF.